One sample yielded the 14 T cell receptor beta chains listed below, sequenced in a study of patients and donors after allogeneic stem cell transplantation. Each CDR3 protein is one row after TCRdb ran MiXCR on the RT-PCR reads. The sample includes about 960,000 distinct CDR3 sequences, approximately 19% of them seen just once. Sequenced material: blood, either unsorted or a sorted T cell fraction (not recorded which). Every receptor here comes from a human donor who was either an allogeneic HSCT recipient or a stem cell or donor lymphocyte infusion donor (not recorded which). It is not recorded whose cells these are; they may come from a transplant donor.

This clonotype was counted between two and nine times. The V and J genes are TRBV20-1 and TRBJ2-2, with D hard to call. Germline assignment: CDR1 DFQATT and CDR2 SNEGSKA (reference sequence). Trimming took off 4 bases at V and 1 base at J, with 10 bases between the two ends. The CDR3 covers 14 residues. CDR3: CSATRTGNTGELFF. CDR3 nucleotides: TGCAGTGCTACGAGGACGGGGAACACCGGGGAGCTGTTTTTT.

This chain connects TRBV6-5 to TRBJ1-2; 7 bases agree with TRBD1. The trim removed 2 bases at V and 7 bases at J, leaving 4 bases unmatched. The CDR3 has 13 amino acids. Germline assignment: CDR1 MNHEY and CDR2 SVGAGI. The CDR3 spells CASSYLRDSGYTF. The CDR3 nucleotides are TGTGCCAGCAGTTACCTCCGGGACAGTGGCTACACCTTC.

The sample holds a few counts of this clonotype. The CDR3 protein is CASSPRVAGGPNEQFF. As DNA, the CDR3 is TGTGCCAGCAGCCCCCGGGTAGCGGGGGGGCCGAATGAGCAGTTCTTC. This sequence joins TRBV9 and TRBJ2-1, with 11 bases fitting TRBD2. CDR1 and CDR2 from the germline V gene are SGDLS and YYNGEE. J gave up 7 bases and V 4 bases, and 10 bases lay outside the gene matches. There are 16 residues in the CDR3.

This clonotype was picked up many times. The chain combines TRBV29-1 with TRBJ2-2, with D perhaps TRBD2 (6 bases). Looked up from germline, CDR1 is SQVTM and CDR2 is ANQGSEA. V was pared by 4 bases and J by 7 bases, with 13 bases between. This CDR3 has 13 residues. This chain's CDR3 is CSVARGNHGELFF. The CDR3 DNA is TGCAGCGTTGCCCGGGGGAATCACGGGGAGCTGTTTTTT.

This sequence joins TRBV20-1 and TRBJ1-5; D unclear. Trimming pared 6 bases from V and 0 bases from J, leaving 12 bases between. The germline CDR1 and CDR2 sequences are DFQATT and SNEGSKA (reference sequence). The CDR3 is 14 amino acids. The CDR3: CSARGLISNQPQHF. The CDR3 DNA reads as TGCAGTGCCCGCGGACTGATTAGCAATCAGCCCCAGCATTTT.

This clonotype has more than one count but fewer than ten. The gene calls are TRBV21-1 and TRBJ2-1. TRBV21-1 is a known pseudogene. The CDR3 length is 16 residues. DNA of the CDR3: TGTGCCAGCAGCGAAAGCGCTAGGGTCTCCTACAATGAGCAGTTCTTC. Protein sequence: CASSESARVSYNEQFF.

The chain couples TRBV7-2 to TRBJ1-5, with 9 bases matching TRBD1. The ends lost 0 bases at V and 5 bases at J; junction bases unmatched: 2. From germline, CDR1 is SGHTA and CDR2 FQGNSA. The CDR3 consists of 15 residues. The DNA of the CDR3 is TGTGCCAGCAGCTTAGCACAGGGGGCTTATCAGCCCCAGCATTTT. It codes for CASSLAQGAYQPQHF.

The CDR3 DNA reads as TGTGCCAGCAGGCGGATCCCCCTCTCCTACGAGCAGTACTTC. This sequence encodes CASRRIPLSYEQYF. The chain carries TRBV27 and TRBJ2-7, with D unresolved. Germline lookup yields CDR1 MNHEY and CDR2 SMNVEV (reference sequence). V dropped 6 bases and J dropped 0 bases, with 12 bases sitting between them. The CDR3 loop spans 14 amino acids.

The V and J genes are TRBV14 and TRBJ1-1; D unresolved. The CDR3 has 15 residues. V lost 3 bases, J lost 0 bases, and 11 bases lay in between. Germline CDR1 reads SGHDN; CDR2 reads FVKESK. CDR3: CASSHRVKLNTEAFF. In nucleotides, the CDR3 is TGTGCCAGCAGCCATCGTGTTAAGTTGAACACTGAAGCTTTCTTT.

This clonotype was recorded a few times. The chain carries TRBV29-1 and TRBJ2-6; D might be TRBD1 (5 bases). Trimming removed 5 bases from V and 3 bases from J, with 17 bases in between. The CDR3 loop spans 16 amino acids. Germline V lookup: CDR1 SQVTM, CDR2 ANQGSEA. In nucleotides, the CDR3 is TGCAGCGTTAGCTCCAGGGCGGAAGGTGGGGCCAACGTCCTGACTTTC. This translates into CSVSSRAEGGANVLTF. The complete variable domain, with remaining parts taken from reference TRBV29-1 and TRBJ2-6, reads SAVISQKPSRDICQRGTSLTIQCQVDSQVTMMFWYRQQPGQSLTLIATANQGSEATYESGFVIDKFPISRPNLTFSTLTVSNMSPEDSSIYLCSVSSRAEGGANVLTFGAGSRLTVL.

The table lists this clonotype with many counts. The chain recombines TRBV10-3 with TRBJ2-7, with 7 bases aligning to TRBD1. The germline V gene has CDR1 ENHRY and CDR2 SYGVKD. V lost 2 bases, J lost 1 base, and 2 bases stayed unmatched. The CDR3 covers 14 residues. CDR3 DNA sequence: TGTGCCATCAGTGAGGGGACAGCATCCTACGAGCAGTACTTC. This encodes CAISEGTASYEQYF.

This clonotype was counted a few times. The chain is built from TRBV10-2 and TRBJ2-7; 7 bases fit TRBD1. The V and J ends lost 8 bases and 5 bases, in that order; junction bases with no gene match: 3. Looked up from germline, CDR1 is WSHSY and CDR2 is SAAADI. CDR3 length: 11 amino acids. The CDR3 coding sequence is TGCGCCAGCCAAACAGGGGACGAGCAGTACTTC. This codes for CASQTGDEQYF.

In this sample, this clonotype turned up a few times. The chain is built from TRBV5-6 and TRBJ1-6; no definite D call. The V gene's germline CDR1 is SGHDT and CDR2 YYEEEE. Trimming pared 6 bases from V and 10 bases from J, leaving 14 bases between. The CDR3 has 13 amino acids. CDR3 sequence reads: CASTMGTGSPLHF. CDR3 DNA sequence: TGTGCCAGCACCATGGGTACTGGGTCACCCCTCCACTTT.

The gene calls are TRBV7-9 and TRBJ2-4, with 9 positions matching TRBD2. CDR1 is SEHNR, CDR2 FQNEAQ, per germline (reference sequence). The CDR3 is 16 amino acids. J gave up 6 bases and V 1 base, and 7 bases lay outside the gene matches. The CDR3 reads CASSLDWRGGRNIQYF. CDR3 in DNA: TGTGCCAGCAGCTTAGATTGGCGGGGGGGCCGAAACATTCAGTACTTC.